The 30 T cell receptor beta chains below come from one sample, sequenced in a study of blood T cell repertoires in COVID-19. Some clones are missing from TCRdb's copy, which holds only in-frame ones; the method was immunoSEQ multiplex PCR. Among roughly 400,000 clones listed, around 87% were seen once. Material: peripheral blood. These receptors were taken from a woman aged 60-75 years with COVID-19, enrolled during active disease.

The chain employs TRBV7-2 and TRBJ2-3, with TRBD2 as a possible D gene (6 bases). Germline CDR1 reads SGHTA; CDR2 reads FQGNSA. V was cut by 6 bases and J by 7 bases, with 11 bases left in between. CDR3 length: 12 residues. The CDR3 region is CASRLRGNTQYF. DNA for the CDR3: TGTGCCAGCAGACTTCGGGGGAATACGCAGTATTTT. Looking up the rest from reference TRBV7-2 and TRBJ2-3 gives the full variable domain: GAGVSQSPSNKVTEKGKDVELRCDPISGHTALYWYRQSLGQGLEFLIYFQGNSAPDKSGLPSDRFSAERTGGSVSTLTIQRTQQEDSAVYLCASRLRGNTQYFGPGTRLTVL.

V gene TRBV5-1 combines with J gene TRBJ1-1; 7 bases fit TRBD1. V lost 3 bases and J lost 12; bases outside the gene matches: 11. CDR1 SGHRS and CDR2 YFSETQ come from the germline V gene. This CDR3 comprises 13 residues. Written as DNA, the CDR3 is TGCGCCAGCAGCTGGGGACAGACTGAAGTGACTTTCTTT. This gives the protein CASSWGQTEVTFF.

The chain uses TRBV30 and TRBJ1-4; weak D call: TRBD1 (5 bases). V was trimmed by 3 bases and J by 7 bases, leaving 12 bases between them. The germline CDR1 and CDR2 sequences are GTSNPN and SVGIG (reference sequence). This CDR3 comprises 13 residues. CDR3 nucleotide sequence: TGTGCCTGGAGGCAGGGCGTTGGTGAAAAACTGTTTTTT. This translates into CAWRQGVGEKLFF.

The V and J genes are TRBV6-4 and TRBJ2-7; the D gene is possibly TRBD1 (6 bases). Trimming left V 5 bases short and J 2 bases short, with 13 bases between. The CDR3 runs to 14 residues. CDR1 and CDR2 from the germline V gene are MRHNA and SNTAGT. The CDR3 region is CASSLYTGTYEQYF. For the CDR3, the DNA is TGTGCCAGCAGTTTGTATACAGGGACCTACGAGCAGTACTTC.

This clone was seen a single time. Here the CDR3 DNA reads TGTGCCACGAGGATTAATAATTCACCCCTCCACTTT. Translation gives CATRINNSPLHF. The V gene is TRBV12-3 or TRBV12-4, the J gene TRBJ1-6; D not resolved. The CDR3 extends over 12 amino acids. V was cut by 10 bases and J by 5 bases, with 9 bases left in between.

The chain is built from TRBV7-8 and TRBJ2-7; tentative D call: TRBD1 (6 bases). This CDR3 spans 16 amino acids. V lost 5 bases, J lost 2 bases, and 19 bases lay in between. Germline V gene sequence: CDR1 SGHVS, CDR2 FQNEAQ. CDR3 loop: CASSPYLPGQPYEQYF. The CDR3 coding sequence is TGTGCCAGCAGCCCCTACCTCCCGGGACAACCCTACGAGCAGTACTTC.

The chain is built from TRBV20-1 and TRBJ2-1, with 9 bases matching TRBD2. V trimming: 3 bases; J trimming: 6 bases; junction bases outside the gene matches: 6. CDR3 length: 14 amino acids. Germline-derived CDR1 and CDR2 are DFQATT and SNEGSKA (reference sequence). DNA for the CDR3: TGCAGTGCTAGTCGCGGGGGGGCACTCAATGAGCAGTTCTTC. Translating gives CSASRGGALNEQFF.

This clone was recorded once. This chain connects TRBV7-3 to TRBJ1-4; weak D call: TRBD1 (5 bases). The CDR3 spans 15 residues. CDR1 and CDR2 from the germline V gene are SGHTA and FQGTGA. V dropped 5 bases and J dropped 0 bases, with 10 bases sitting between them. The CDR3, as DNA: TGTGCCAGCAGCCTCCAGGGAACAACTAATGAAAAACTGTTTTTT. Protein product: CASSLQGTTNEKLFF.

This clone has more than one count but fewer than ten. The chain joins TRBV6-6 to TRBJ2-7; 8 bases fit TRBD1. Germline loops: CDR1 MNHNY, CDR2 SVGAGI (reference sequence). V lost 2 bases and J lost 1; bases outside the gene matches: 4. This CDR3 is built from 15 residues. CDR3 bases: TGTGCCAGCAGTTACCAGGGGGCAGGATCCTACGAGCAGTACTTC. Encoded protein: CASSYQGAGSYEQYF.

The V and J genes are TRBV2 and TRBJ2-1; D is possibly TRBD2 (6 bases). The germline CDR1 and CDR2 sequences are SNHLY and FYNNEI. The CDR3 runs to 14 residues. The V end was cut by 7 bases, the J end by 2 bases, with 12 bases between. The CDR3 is CASTRLGPYNEQFF. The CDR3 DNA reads TGTGCCAGCACCCGACTAGGACCCTACAATGAGCAGTTCTTC.

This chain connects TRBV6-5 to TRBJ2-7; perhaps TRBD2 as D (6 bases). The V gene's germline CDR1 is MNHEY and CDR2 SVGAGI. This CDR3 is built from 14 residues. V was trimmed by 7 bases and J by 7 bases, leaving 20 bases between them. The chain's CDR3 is CASTPRGREEEQYF. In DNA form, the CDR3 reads TGTGCCAGCACCCCTCGGGGAAGGGAGGAGGAGCAGTACTTC.

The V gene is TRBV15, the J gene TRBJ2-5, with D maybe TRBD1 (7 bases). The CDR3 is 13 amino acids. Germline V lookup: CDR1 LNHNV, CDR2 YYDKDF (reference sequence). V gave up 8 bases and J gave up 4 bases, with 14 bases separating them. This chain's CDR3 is CATSRGTAETQYF. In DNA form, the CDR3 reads TGTGCCACCTCTCGGGGGACAGCAGAGACCCAGTACTTC.

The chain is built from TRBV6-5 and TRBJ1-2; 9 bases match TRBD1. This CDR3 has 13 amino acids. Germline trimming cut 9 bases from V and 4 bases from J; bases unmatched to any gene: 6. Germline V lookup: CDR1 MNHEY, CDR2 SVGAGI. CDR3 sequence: CASSDRGVYGYTF. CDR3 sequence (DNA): TGTGCCAGTTCAGACAGGGGGGTCTATGGCTACACCTTC.

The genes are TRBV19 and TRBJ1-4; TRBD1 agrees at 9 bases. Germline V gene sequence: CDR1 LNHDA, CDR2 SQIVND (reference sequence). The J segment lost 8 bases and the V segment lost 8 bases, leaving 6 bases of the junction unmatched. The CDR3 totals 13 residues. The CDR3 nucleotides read TGTGCCAGTGGGGACAGGGCAGGGGAAAAACTGTTTTTT. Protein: CASGDRAGEKLFF.

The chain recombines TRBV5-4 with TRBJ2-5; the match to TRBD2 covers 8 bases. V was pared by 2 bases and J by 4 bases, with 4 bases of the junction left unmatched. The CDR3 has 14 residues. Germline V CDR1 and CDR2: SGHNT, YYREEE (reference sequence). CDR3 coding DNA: TGTGCCAGCAGCTTTCGACGGGGGGGAGAGACCCAGTACTTC. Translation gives CASSFRRGGETQYF.

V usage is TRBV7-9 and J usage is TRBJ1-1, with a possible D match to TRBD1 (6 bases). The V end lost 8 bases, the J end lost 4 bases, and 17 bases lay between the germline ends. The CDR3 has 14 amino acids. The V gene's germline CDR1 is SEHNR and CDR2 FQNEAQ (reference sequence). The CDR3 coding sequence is TGTGCCAGCTTAGCTCGGGGGGCAATCACTGAAGCTTTCTTT. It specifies CASLARGAITEAFF.

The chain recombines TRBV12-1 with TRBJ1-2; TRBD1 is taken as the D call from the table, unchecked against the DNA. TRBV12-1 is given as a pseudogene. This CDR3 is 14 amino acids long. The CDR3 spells CASSSLDRERGYTF. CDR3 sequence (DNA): TGTGCCAGCAGCTCATTGGACAGGGAGAGGGGCTACACCTTC.

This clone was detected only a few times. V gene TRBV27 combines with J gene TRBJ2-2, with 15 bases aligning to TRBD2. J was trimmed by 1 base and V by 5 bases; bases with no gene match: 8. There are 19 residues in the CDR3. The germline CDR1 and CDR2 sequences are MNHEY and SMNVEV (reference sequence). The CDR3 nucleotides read TGTGCCAGCAGTCTCCGGACTAGCGGGGGGGCTAAGAACACCGGGGAGCTGTTTTTT. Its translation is CASSLRTSGGAKNTGELFF.

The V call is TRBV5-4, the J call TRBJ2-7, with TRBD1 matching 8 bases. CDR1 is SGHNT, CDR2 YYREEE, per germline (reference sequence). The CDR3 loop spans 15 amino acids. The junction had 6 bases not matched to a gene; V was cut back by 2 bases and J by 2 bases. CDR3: CASSFRDRRTYEQYF. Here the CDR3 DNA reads TGTGCCAGCAGCTTCAGGGACAGGCGAACCTACGAGCAGTACTTC.

CDR3 coding DNA: TGTGCCAGCAGCTTGGGGGGAGTTGAAGCTTTCTTT. This encodes CASSLGGVEAFF. The J gene is TRBJ1-1, the V gene TRBV5-4; no firm D call. The CDR3 covers 12 residues. The V gene lost 0 bases and the J gene lost 7 bases, with 7 bases spanning the gap. Germline V CDR1 and CDR2: SGHNT, YYREEE (reference sequence).

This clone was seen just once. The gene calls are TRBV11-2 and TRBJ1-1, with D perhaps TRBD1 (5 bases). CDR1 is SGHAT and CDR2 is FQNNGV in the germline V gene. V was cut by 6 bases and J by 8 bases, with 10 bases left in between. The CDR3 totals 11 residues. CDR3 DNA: TGTGCCAGCAGATTACAGGTCGAAGCTTTCTTT. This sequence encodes CASRLQVEAFF.

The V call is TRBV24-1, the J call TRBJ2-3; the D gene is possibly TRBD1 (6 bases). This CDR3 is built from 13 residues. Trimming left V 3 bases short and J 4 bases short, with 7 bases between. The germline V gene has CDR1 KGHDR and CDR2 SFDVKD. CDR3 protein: CATSDGGADTQYF. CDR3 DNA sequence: TGTGCCACCAGTGATGGGGGCGCAGATACGCAGTATTTT.

CDR3 in amino acids: CAWSLTGWTSNQPQHF. The CDR3 coding sequence is TGTGCCTGGAGTCTTACAGGGTGGACGAGCAATCAGCCCCAGCATTTT. J is TRBJ1-5 and V is TRBV30; D is perhaps TRBD1 (6 bases). The CDR3 sequence is 16 residues long. V was clipped by 2 bases and J by 1 base, with 15 bases between them. Germline V gene lookup returns CDR1 GTSNPN and CDR2 SVGIG (reference sequence). Full variable domain (remainder filled in from reference TRBV30 and TRBJ1-5): SQTIHQWPATLVQPVGSPLSLECTVEGTSNPNLYWYRQAAGRGLQLLFYSVGIGQISSEVPQNLSASRPQDRQFILSSKKLLLSDSGFYLCAWSLTGWTSNQPQHFGDGTRLSIL.

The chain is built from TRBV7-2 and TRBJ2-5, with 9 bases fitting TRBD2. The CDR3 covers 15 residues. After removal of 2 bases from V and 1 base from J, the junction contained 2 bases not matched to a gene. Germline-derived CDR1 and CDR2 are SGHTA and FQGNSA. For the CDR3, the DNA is TGTGCCAGCAGCTTACTAGCGGGGTTCCAAGAGACCCAGTACTTC. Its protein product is CASSLLAGFQETQYF.

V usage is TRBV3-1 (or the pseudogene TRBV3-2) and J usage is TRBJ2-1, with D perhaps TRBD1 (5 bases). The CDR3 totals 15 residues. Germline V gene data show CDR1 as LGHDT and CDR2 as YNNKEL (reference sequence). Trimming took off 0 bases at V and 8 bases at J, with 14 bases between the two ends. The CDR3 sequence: CASSQDRRGPHEQFF. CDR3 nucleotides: TGTGCCAGCAGCCAAGATAGAAGGGGCCCACATGAGCAGTTCTTC.

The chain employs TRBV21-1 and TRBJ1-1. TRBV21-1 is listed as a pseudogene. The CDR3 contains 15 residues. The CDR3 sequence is CASTPRRQRNTEAFF. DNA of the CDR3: TGTGCCAGCACCCCGAGGCGGCAGAGGAACACTGAAGCTTTCTTT.

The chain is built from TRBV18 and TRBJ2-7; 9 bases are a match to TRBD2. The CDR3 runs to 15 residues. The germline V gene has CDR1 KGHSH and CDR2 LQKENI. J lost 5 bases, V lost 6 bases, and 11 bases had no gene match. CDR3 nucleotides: TGTGCCAGCTCTCTCAGCCGGACTAGCGTCAACGAGCAGTACTTC. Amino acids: CASSLSRTSVNEQYF.

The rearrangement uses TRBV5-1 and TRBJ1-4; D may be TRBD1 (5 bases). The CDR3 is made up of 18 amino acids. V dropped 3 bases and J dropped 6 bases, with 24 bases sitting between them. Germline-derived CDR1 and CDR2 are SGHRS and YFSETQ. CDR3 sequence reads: CASSSGEGYSFGDEKLFF. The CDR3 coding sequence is TGCGCCAGCAGCTCGGGGGAGGGGTACAGCTTCGGGGATGAAAAACTGTTTTTT.

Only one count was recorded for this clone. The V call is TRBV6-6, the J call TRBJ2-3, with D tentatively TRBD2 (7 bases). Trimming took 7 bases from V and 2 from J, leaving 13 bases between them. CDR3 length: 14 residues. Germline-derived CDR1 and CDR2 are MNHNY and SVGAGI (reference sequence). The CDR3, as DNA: TGTGCCAGCAAATGGGAGGGGGTCACAGATACGCAGTATTTT. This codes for CASKWEGVTDTQYF.

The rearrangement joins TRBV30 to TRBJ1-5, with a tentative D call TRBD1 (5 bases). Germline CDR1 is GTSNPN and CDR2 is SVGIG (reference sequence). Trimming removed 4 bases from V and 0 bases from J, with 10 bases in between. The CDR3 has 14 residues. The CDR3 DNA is TGTGCCTGGACGGGGGGAAATAGCAATCAGCCCCAGCATTTT. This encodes CAWTGGNSNQPQHF.